This T cell receptor beta chain is drawn from a study of OX40 agonist ivuxolimab in advanced cancers. In the study overall: The dose-escalation cohort was around 83% male, with a mean age of 60 years, ranging about 20 to 85. Prior checkpoint blockade (anti-PD-1, anti-PD-L1 or anti-CTLA-4) was permitted; 40% had it.

The protocol was immunoSEQ multiplex PCR, while the TCRdb copy is restricted to in-frame clones and leaves out a portion. This table has about 82,000 clones, approximately 86% appearing once. Comments on this clone: Its antigen remains unknown.

CDR1 is SEHNR and CDR2 is FQNEAQ in the germline V gene (reference sequence). Trimming cost V 8 bases and J 4 bases; bases outside gene matches: 8. The CDR3 extends over 14 amino acids. General observations from the study: Nonresponders included some who also had low normalized T-cell clonal expansion. Relatively little clonal expansion, among the lowest observed, appeared in partial responders at 0.1-3.0 mg/kg.

Source: CD4+ or CD8+ T cells sorted from blood, taken in a trial of the OX40 agonist ivuxolimab. The gene calls are TRBV7-9 and TRBJ2-3; 8 bases align to TRBD2. The TCR originated in an adult with an advanced solid tumor such as melanoma, head and neck, liver or kidney cancer. The CDR3 loop is CASRTGGPPDTQYF. The CDR3 DNA reads TGTGCCAGCCGAACGGGAGGGCCGCCAGATACGCAGTATTTT.